These 19 T cell receptor beta chains originate from one sample sequenced in a study of beta chain features in type 1 diabetes. Expressed TCRB transcripts were sequenced because the entire RNA isolate underwent reverse transcription. Data came from immunoSEQ multiplex PCR; TCRdb stores just in-frame clones and leaves some out. This repertoire shows about 360,000 clones, over 9.5% found once; its top ten account for roughly 0.015%. The sample consisted of naive CD4+ T cells from blood. These receptors were collected from a man aged 18 to 35 in good health.

The chain couples TRBV12-5 to TRBJ2-3; perhaps TRBD2 as D (6 bases). This CDR3 is built from 16 residues. The V end was cut by 2 bases, the J end by 0 bases, with 12 bases between. Germline assignment: CDR1 LGHNT and CDR2 FRNRAP. The CDR3 nucleotides read TGTGCTAGTGGTTTGCGAGGGGCGGGGAGCACAGATACGCAGTATTTT. It translates to CASGLRGAGSTDTQYF.

The J gene is TRBJ2-7, the V gene TRBV7-9; TRBD2 matches at 10 bases. Germline lookup yields CDR1 SEHNR and CDR2 FQNEAQ (reference sequence). This CDR3 comprises 17 residues. With V trimmed by 0 bases and J by 2 bases, 7 bases remained unmatched. Here the CDR3 DNA reads TGTGCCAGCAGCTTAGCCCTAGCGGGAGTATCGGCCTACGAGCAGTACTTC. This sequence encodes CASSLALAGVSAYEQYF.

This sequence joins TRBV30 and TRBJ1-1; unclear D gene. The CDR3 is made up of 13 amino acids. CDR1 is GTSNPN and CDR2 is SVGIG in the germline V gene (reference sequence). The ends were cut back, 2 bases at V and 3 bases at J, with 10 bases in the middle. CDR3 sequence (DNA): TGTGCCTGGAGTTCCCTCCTGTACACTGAAGCTTTCTTT. This gives the protein CAWSSLLYTEAFF.

The CDR3 nucleotides are TGTGCTAGTGGTTCGGAGAGGGCTGGGGAGCAGTACTTC. Residues: CASGSERAGEQYF. The rearrangement uses TRBV12-5 and TRBJ2-7; maybe TRBD2 (5 bases). CDR1 is LGHNT and CDR2 is FRNRAP in the germline V gene. V was trimmed by 4 bases and J by 7 bases, leaving 14 bases between them. The CDR3 runs 13 residues.

The rearrangement uses TRBV5-1 and TRBJ1-1; no clear D. The CDR3 totals 14 residues. CDR1 and CDR2 from the germline V gene are SGHRS and YFSETQ. V gave up 0 bases and J gave up 5 bases, with 11 bases separating them. The CDR3 loop reads CASSLDGRRTEAFF. The CDR3 region has the DNA TGCGCCAGCAGCTTGGATGGGAGGAGGACTGAAGCTTTCTTT.

This clone appeared a few times. V and J are TRBV29-1 and TRBJ1-2; D not resolved. In germline, CDR1 is SQVTM, CDR2 ANQGSEA. The CDR3 loop spans 12 amino acids. Trimming shortened V by 4 bases and J by 7 bases, and 13 bases separated the two germline ends. The CDR3 DNA follows: TGCAGCGTTGGGGCCGGGATCGCTGGCTACACCTTC. Translation: CSVGAGIAGYTF.

This chain connects TRBV4-1 to TRBJ1-2; maybe TRBD1 (6 bases). The germline V gene has CDR1 MGHRA and CDR2 YSYEKL. The CDR3 length is 16 residues. The V end was cut by 0 bases, the J end by 2 bases, with 13 bases between. Here the CDR3 DNA reads TGCGCCAGCAGCCAAGATCTGATGGGGGCCAACTATGGCTACACCTTC. Translating it yields CASSQDLMGANYGYTF.

The V gene is TRBV30, the J gene TRBJ1-2; 10 positions match TRBD1. Germline V gene data show CDR1 as GTSNPN and CDR2 as SVGIG (reference sequence). The CDR3 totals 13 residues. With 4 bases clipped from V and 5 bases from J, the junction kept 4 bases outside the gene matches. The CDR3, as DNA: TGTGCCTGGACCCGGGACAGGGGATATGGCTACACCTTC. Translation: CAWTRDRGYGYTF.

This clone has just a few counts. The chain has TRBV28 and TRBJ2-5; no clear D gene. The CDR3 is 15 residues long. Germline V gene data show CDR1 as MDHEN and CDR2 as SYDVKM. Trimming cost V 3 bases and J 0 bases, with 11 bases left between them. Written as DNA, the CDR3 is TGTGCCAGCAGTTTGCGCGGATTTTACCAAGAGACCCAGTACTTC. Protein sequence: CASSLRGFYQETQYF.

The rearrangement uses TRBV4-3 and TRBJ2-4; maybe TRBD1 (6 bases). Germline V lookup: CDR1 LGHNA, CDR2 YSLEER. Trimming removed 4 bases from V and 8 bases from J, with 15 bases in between. The CDR3 spans 14 residues. CDR3 nucleotides: TGCGCCAGCAGCCTGGACAGTCAGTCCCACATTCAGTACTTC. Translation: CASSLDSQSHIQYF.

With regard to this clone: One end of the junction varies from germline; a read error may be responsible. V is TRBV5-4 and J is TRBJ1-2; weak D call: TRBD1 (5 bases). Germline CDR1 SGHNT, CDR2 YYREEE (reference sequence). This CDR3 region has 17 residues. CDR3 sequence reads: CASSQERGWRDLYGYTF. The CDR3, as DNA: TGCGCCAGCAGCCAAGAAAGGGGTTGGCGGGACCTCTATGGCTACACCTTC. Full variable domain (outside the CDR3, taken from reference TRBV5-4 and TRBJ1-2): ETGVTQSPTHLIKTRGQQVTLRCSSQSGHNTVSWYQQALGQGPQFIFQYYREEENGRGNFPPRFSGLQFPNYSSELNVNALELDDSALYLCASSQERGWRDLYGYTFGSGTRLTVV.

This chain uses TRBV6-6 with TRBJ2-3; the D gene is possibly TRBD1 (6 bases). Trimming took 5 bases from V and 0 from J, leaving 12 bases between them. The CDR3 sequence is 15 residues long. In germline, CDR1 is MNHNY, CDR2 SVGAGI (reference sequence). CDR3 loop: CASSKGQTSTDTQYF. As DNA, the CDR3 is TGTGCCAGCAGTAAAGGACAGACTAGCACAGATACGCAGTATTTT.

This clone was observed a handful of times. This sequence joins TRBV19 and TRBJ1-2; D is uncertain. The CDR3 runs to 14 residues. V lost 7 bases and J 6 bases, leaving 18 bases between the germline ends. Germline CDR1 and CDR2: LNHDA and SQIVND (reference sequence). The CDR3 reads CASTLGGVRNGYTF. Written as DNA, the CDR3 is TGTGCCAGTACCTTGGGCGGGGTAAGAAATGGCTACACCTTC.

On this clone: The same CDR3 can be traced to other DNA sequences in this sample. This rearrangement joins TRBV9 to TRBJ2-3; 7 nucleotides align to TRBD2. This CDR3 region has 15 residues. The trim removed 0 bases at V and 0 bases at J, leaving 1 base unmatched. CDR1 is SGDLS, CDR2 YYNGEE, per germline. CDR3 in amino acids: CASSVASGSTDTQYF. CDR3 coding DNA: TGTGCCAGCAGCGTAGCTAGCGGAAGCACAGATACGCAGTATTTT.

The chain carries TRBV28 and TRBJ1-2; D is possibly TRBD1 (5 bases). CDR1 is MDHEN and CDR2 is SYDVKM in the germline V gene. Trimming pared 5 bases from V and 3 bases from J, leaving 13 bases between. The CDR3 runs to 14 residues. The CDR3 reads CASSPGQEDYGYTF. In DNA form, the CDR3 reads TGTGCCAGCAGTCCCGGACAAGAGGACTATGGCTACACCTTC.

V gene TRBV29-1 combines with J gene TRBJ1-2, with 7 bases that match TRBD1. CDR3 length: 17 amino acids. Looked up from germline, CDR1 is SQVTM and CDR2 is ANQGSEA. V lost 0 bases and J lost 5; bases outside the gene matches: 15. This CDR3 is CSVEDRGSSGGRYGYTF. Here the CDR3 DNA reads TGCAGCGTTGAAGATCGGGGGTCTTCAGGGGGAAGGTATGGCTACACCTTC.

This rearrangement joins TRBV29-1 to TRBJ2-7, with 9 bases identical to TRBD1. In germline, CDR1 is SQVTM, CDR2 ANQGSEA. The CDR3 length is 14 residues. The trim removed 8 bases at V and 2 bases at J, leaving 10 bases unmatched. The CDR3: CSIRDRATAYEQYF. For the CDR3, the DNA is TGCAGCATTCGGGACAGGGCTACCGCCTACGAGCAGTACTTC.

This sequence joins TRBV5-1 and TRBJ2-5; 9 bases line up with TRBD1. V shed 7 bases and J 5 bases; nucleotides not matched to a gene: 9. CDR1 and CDR2 (germline): SGHRS, YFSETQ. This CDR3 contains 14 residues. The DNA of the CDR3 is TGCGCCAGCGTCGGACAGGGGTGGGTGGAGACCCAGTACTTC. Its translation: CASVGQGWVETQYF.

The chain recombines TRBV4-1 with TRBJ1-1, with D perhaps TRBD1 (6 bases). Trimming pared 0 bases from V and 1 base from J, leaving 21 bases between. This CDR3 has 19 amino acids. CDR1 is MGHRA and CDR2 is YSYEKL in the germline V gene. In DNA, the CDR3 is TGCGCCAGCAGCCAAGATCGAATCGGACCGGGACAACGGAACACTGAAGCTTTCTTT. As protein: CASSQDRIGPGQRNTEAFF.